One T cell receptor (beta chain) is described in this entry. Its antigen is unknown. The record originates from a study of cytomegalovirus exposure and HLA in healthy donors. Whole-study context: Clustering assigned about 79% of the roughly 380 genotyped donors to the Caucasian-associated ancestry cluster. Study-wide results and limits: The classifier reportedly diagnosed cytomegalovirus status with high specificity and sensitivity. The authors assumed roughly uniform sequencing depth across donors for presence/absence analyses. The only immune exposure information that was available was CMV serostatus.

The PCR was carried out with 60 Vbeta primers and 13 Jbeta primers. The data were produced by immunoSEQ multiplex PCR, yet TCRdb's version contains in-frame clones alone and is incomplete. This table has approximately 110,000 clones, 74% appearing once. Germline V gene lookup returns CDR1 SGHRS and CDR2 YFSETQ. J was trimmed by 0 bases and V by 6 bases; bases with no gene match: 7. The CDR3 spans 15 residues. The J gene is TRBJ2-7, the V gene TRBV5-1, with TRBD1 identical over 9 bases. Sequencing was performed on PBMCs. The receptor was derived from a woman in her forties or fifties in good health and CMV-seropositive. CDR3 sequence reads: CASNDRGNPSYEQYF. CDR3 nucleotides: TGCGCCAGCAACGACAGGGGGAACCCCTCCTACGAGCAGTACTTC.